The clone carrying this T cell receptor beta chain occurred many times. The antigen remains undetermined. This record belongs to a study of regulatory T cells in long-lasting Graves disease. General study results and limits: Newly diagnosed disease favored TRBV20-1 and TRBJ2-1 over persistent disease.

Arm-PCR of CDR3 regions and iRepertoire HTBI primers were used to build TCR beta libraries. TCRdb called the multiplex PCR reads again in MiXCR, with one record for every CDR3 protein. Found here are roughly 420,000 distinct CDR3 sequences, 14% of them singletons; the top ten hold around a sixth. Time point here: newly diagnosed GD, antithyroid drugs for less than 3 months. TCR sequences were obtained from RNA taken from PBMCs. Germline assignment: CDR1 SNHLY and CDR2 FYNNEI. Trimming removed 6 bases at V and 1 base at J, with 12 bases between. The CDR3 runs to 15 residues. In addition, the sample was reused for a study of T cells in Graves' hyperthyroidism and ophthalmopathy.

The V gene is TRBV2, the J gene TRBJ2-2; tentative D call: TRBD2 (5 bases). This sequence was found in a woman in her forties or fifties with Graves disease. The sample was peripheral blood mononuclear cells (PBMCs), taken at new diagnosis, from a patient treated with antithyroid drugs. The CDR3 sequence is CASSKDSRNTGELFF. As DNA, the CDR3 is TGTGCCAGCAGCAAGGACTCTCGGAACACCGGGGAGCTGTTTTTT.